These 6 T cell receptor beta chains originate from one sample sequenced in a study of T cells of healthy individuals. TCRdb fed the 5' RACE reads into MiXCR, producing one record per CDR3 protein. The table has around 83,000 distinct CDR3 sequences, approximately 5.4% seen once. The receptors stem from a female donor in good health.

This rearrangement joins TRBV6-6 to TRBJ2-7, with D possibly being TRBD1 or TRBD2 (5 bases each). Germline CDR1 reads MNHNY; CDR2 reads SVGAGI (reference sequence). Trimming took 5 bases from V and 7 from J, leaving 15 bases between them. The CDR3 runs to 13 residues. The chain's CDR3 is CASSRTGRKEQYF. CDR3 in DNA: TGTGCCAGCAGTCGGACGGGACGAAAAGAGCAGTACTTC.

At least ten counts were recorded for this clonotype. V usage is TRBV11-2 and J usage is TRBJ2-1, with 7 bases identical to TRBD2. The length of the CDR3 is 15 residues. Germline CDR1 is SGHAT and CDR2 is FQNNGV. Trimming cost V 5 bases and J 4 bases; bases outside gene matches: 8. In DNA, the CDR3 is TGTGCCAGCAGCAGAACCGGGACTAAATACAATGAGCAGTTCTTC. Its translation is CASSRTGTKYNEQFF.

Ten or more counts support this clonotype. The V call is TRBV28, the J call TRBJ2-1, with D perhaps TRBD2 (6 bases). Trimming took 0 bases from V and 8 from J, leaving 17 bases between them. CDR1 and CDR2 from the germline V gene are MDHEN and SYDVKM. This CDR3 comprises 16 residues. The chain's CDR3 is CASSLWPAGGQDEQFF. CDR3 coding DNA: TGTGCCAGCAGTTTATGGCCAGCGGGCGGCCAGGATGAGCAGTTCTTC.

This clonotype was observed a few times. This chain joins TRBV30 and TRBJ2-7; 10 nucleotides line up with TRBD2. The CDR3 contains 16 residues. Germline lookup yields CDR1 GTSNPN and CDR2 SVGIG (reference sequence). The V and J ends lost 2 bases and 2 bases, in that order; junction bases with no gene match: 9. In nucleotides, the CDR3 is TGTGCCTGGAGTCTCGCAGCGGGGGGGAGGACCTACGAGCAGTACTTC. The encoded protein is CAWSLAAGGRTYEQYF.

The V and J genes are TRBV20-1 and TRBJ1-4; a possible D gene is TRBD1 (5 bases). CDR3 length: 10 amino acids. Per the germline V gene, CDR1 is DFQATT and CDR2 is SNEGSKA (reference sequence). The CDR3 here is CSAGAEKLFF. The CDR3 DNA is TGCAGCGCCGGGGCTGAAAAACTGTTTTTT.

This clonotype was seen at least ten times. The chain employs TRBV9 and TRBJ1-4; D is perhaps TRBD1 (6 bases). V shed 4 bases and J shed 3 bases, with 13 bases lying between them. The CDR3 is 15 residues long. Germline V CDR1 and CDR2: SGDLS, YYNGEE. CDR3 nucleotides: TGTGCCAGCAGCCCTTATTCAGGGGCTAATGAAAAACTGTTTTTT. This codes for CASSPYSGANEKLFF. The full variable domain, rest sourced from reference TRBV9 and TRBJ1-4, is DSGVTQTPKHLITATGQRVTLRCSPRSGDLSVYWYQQSLDQGLQFLIQYYNGEERAKGNILERFSAQQFPDLHSELNLSSLELGDSALYFCASSPYSGANEKLFFGSGTQLSVL.